One sample yielded the 17 T cell receptor beta chains listed below, sequenced in a study of cytomegalovirus exposure and HLA in healthy donors. It was with 60 Vbeta and 13 Jbeta primers that the PCR ran. Assay used: immunoSEQ multiplex PCR; TCRdb lists only in-frame clones, some missing. The sample holds 100,000 to 150,000 clones; roughly 85% are singletons and the top ten take approximately 3.6%. The sequenced sample consisted of PBMCs. The receptors were gathered from a woman between 40 and 55 years old in good health and CMV-seropositive.

The chain uses TRBV18 and TRBJ1-4, with D tentatively TRBD1 (5 bases). The ends were cut back, 2 bases at V and 5 bases at J, with 12 bases in the middle. Germline V CDR1 and CDR2: KGHSH, LQKENI. This CDR3 is 15 amino acids long. The CDR3 sequence is CASSPKSGGNEKLFF. CDR3 sequence (DNA): TGTGCCAGCTCACCAAAATCCGGGGGAAATGAAAAACTGTTTTTT. The entire variable domain, with the rest obtained from reference TRBV18 and TRBJ1-4, is as follows: NAGVMQNPRHLVRRRGQEARLRCSPMKGHSHVYWYRQLPEEGLKFMVYLQKENIIDESGMPKERFSAEFPKEGPSILRIQQVVRGDSAAYFCASSPKSGGNEKLFFGSGTQLSVL.

V is TRBV30 and J is TRBJ1-5, with D possibly TRBD1 on 5 matching bases. The CDR3 contains 13 residues. Germline V gives CDR1 GTSNPN, CDR2 SVGIG (reference sequence). V was clipped by 4 bases and J by 1 base, with 8 bases between them. The CDR3 coding sequence is TGTGCCTGGACTTCAGGGAGCAATCAGCCCCAGCATTTT. Its translation is CAWTSGSNQPQHF.

V gene TRBV9 combines with J gene TRBJ1-1; 10 nucleotides match TRBD1. The CDR3 is 17 amino acids. Germline loops: CDR1 SGDLS, CDR2 YYNGEE. V trimming: 0 bases; J trimming: 2 bases; junction bases outside the gene matches: 7. The CDR3 reads CASSVAGQGGVNTEAFF. The CDR3 nucleotides are TGTGCCAGCAGCGTAGCCGGACAGGGGGGAGTTAACACTGAAGCTTTCTTT.

This sequence joins TRBV30 and TRBJ1-1, with TRBD1 matching over 9 bases. Germline V CDR1 and CDR2: GTSNPN, SVGIG (reference sequence). The CDR3 totals 13 residues. The J segment lost 11 bases and the V segment lost 0 bases, leaving 7 bases of the junction unmatched. The CDR3 DNA sequence: TGTGCCTGGAGTGTGCAACAGGGGGCCCTGGCTTTCTTT. Protein sequence: CAWSVQQGALAFF. The full variable domain, completed using reference TRBV30 and TRBJ1-1, is SQTIHQWPATLVQPVGSPLSLECTVEGTSNPNLYWYRQAAGRGLQLLFYSVGIGQISSEVPQNLSASRPQDRQFILSSKKLLLSDSGFYLCAWSVQQGALAFFGQGTRLTVV.

This chain uses TRBV28 with TRBJ2-7; the match to TRBD2 covers 10 bases. This CDR3 has 14 residues. V trimming: 3 bases; J trimming: 4 bases; junction bases outside the gene matches: 3. The germline V gene encodes CDR1 MDHEN and CDR2 SYDVKM. The CDR3, as DNA: TGTGCCAGCAGTTTGCTAGCGGGAGTATACGAGCAGTACTTC. Its translation: CASSLLAGVYEQYF.

This clone was detected a few times. CDR3 amino acids: CASSSKLGAVREQYF. DNA of the CDR3: TGTGCCAGCAGCTCCAAACTTGGGGCCGTCAGGGAGCAGTACTTC. This chain connects TRBV5-4 to TRBJ2-7; D is perhaps TRBD1 (5 bases). The germline gives CDR1 SGHNT, CDR2 YYREEE (reference sequence). V gave up 3 bases and J gave up 7 bases, with 20 bases separating them. This CDR3 has 15 residues.

This sequence joins TRBV4-3 and TRBJ2-2; D gene ambiguous. The CDR3 totals 16 residues. CDR1 LGHNA and CDR2 YSLEER come from the germline V gene. Trimming pared 0 bases from V and 4 bases from J, leaving 12 bases between. CDR3 DNA: TGCGCCAGCAGCCAAGATTTATCCACGGTCACCGGGGAGCTGTTTTTT. Translated: CASSQDLSTVTGELFF.

This chain links TRBV25-1 with TRBJ2-1, with 8 bases lining up with TRBD2. CDR1 MGHDK and CDR2 SYGVNS come from the germline V gene. V shed 6 bases and J 7 bases; nucleotides not matched to a gene: 2. This CDR3 has 12 residues. CDR3: CASRERGNEQFF. CDR3 nucleotide sequence: TGTGCCAGCAGGGAGCGGGGGAATGAGCAGTTCTTC. Combining the CDR3 with reference TRBV25-1 and TRBJ2-1 gives the whole variable domain EADIYQTPRYLVIGTGKKITLECSQTMGHDKMYWYQQDPGMELHLIHYSYGVNSTEKGDLSSESTVSRIRTEHFPLTLESARPSHTSQYLCASRERGNEQFFGPGTRLTVL.

The chain is built from TRBV14 and TRBJ2-5, with D hard to call. The end of the DNA aligns better with TRBJ2-7, so the J call may be wrong. The CDR3 covers 14 residues. From germline, CDR1 is SGHDN and CDR2 FVKESK. CDR3 sequence: CASSQAHSIYEQYF. The DNA for the CDR3 is TGTGCCAGCAGCCAAGCCCACTCTATCTACGAGCAGTACTTC.

The chain has TRBV15 and TRBJ2-3; D is possibly TRBD2 (5 bases). Germline CDR1 is LNHNV and CDR2 is YYDKDF (reference sequence). V lost 4 bases, J lost 2 bases, and 10 bases lay in between. This CDR3 is built from 14 residues. The CDR3 sequence is CATSTRGNTDTQYF. The CDR3 DNA sequence: TGTGCCACCAGCACCCGAGGGAACACAGATACGCAGTATTTT.

The V call is TRBV10-1, the J call TRBJ2-2; 10 nucleotides match TRBD2. The CDR3 totals 15 residues. Germline V gene data show CDR1 as WNHNN and CDR2 as SYGVQD (reference sequence). The ends lost 5 bases at V and 5 bases at J; junction bases unmatched: 5. CDR3 sequence (DNA): TGCGCCAGCAGTACAGCGGGAGGGGGAACCGGGGAGCTGTTTTTT. It encodes CASSTAGGGTGELFF.

The genes are TRBV6-1 and TRBJ1-1; D not resolved. Trimming took off 3 bases at V and 4 bases at J, with 12 bases between the two ends. CDR1 and CDR2 from the germline V gene are MNHNS and SASEGT. This CDR3 spans 14 amino acids. Here the CDR3 DNA reads TGTGCCAGCAGTGACCGGCGGGGTGGCACTGAAGCTTTCTTT. Residues: CASSDRRGGTEAFF.

V usage is TRBV2 and J usage is TRBJ1-1; TRBD1 matches at 10 bases. Per germline, CDR1 SNHLY and CDR2 FYNNEI. Trimming removed 8 bases from V and 1 base from J; junction bases left unmatched: 1. CDR3 length: 13 residues. CDR3 DNA: TGTGCCAGCGGGACAGGGGAGAACACTGAAGCTTTCTTT. It encodes CASGTGENTEAFF.

This clone occurred a few times. The rearrangement links TRBV9 to TRBJ2-1; 7 nucleotides match TRBD2. V was pared by 0 bases and J by 9 bases, with 12 bases of the junction left unmatched. The germline CDR1 and CDR2 sequences are SGDLS and YYNGEE. There are 16 residues in the CDR3. CDR3 coding DNA: TGTGCCAGCAGCGTAGTGGGCCTAGCGGACTTGGGTGAGCAGTTCTTC. It encodes CASSVVGLADLGEQFF.

This sequence joins TRBV4-3 and TRBJ2-3; D might be TRBD1 (5 bases). The CDR3 sequence is 13 residues long. Germline V gene sequence: CDR1 LGHNA, CDR2 YSLEER. Trimming took 1 base from V and 9 from J, leaving 11 bases between them. CDR3 in DNA: TGCGCCAGCAGCCAAGGGGCAGGGCGGACGCAGTATTTT. Protein sequence: CASSQGAGRTQYF.

On this clone itself: An end of the junction differs from the germline gene, which may be a read error. The chain uses TRBV7-9 and TRBJ1-2; D is unclear. This CDR3 comprises 17 residues. Germline CDR1 and CDR2: SEHNR and FQNEAQ (reference sequence). The CDR3 sequence is CSSSSLKTPVYYYGYTF. The CDR3, as DNA: TGTTCCAGCAGCTCCCTGAAGACTCCCGTCTACTACTATGGCTACACCTTC. The entire variable domain, with the rest obtained from reference TRBV7-9 and TRBJ1-2, is as follows: DTGVSQNPRHKITKRGQNVTFRCDPISEHNRLYWYRQTLGQGPEFLTYFQNEAQLEKSRLLSDRFSAERPKGSFSTLEIQRTEQGDSAMYLCSSSSLKTPVYYYGYTFGSGTRLTVV.

The chain is built from TRBV28 and TRBJ1-2; D remains unclear. The CDR3 extends over 12 amino acids. Trimming shortened V by 6 bases and J by 2 bases, and 7 bases separated the two germline ends. CDR1 and CDR2 (germline): MDHEN, SYDVKM. In nucleotides, the CDR3 is TGTGCCAGCAGGTTAATAAACTATGGCTACACCTTC. It encodes CASRLINYGYTF.